These 18 T cell receptor beta chains were all obtained from the same sample, sequenced in a study of blood T cells in healthy people across ages. Together with a sample-barcoded 5' primer, a J-beta primer mix was included in a second PCR lasting about 7 to 11 cycles. TCRdb recomputed calls from the 5' RACE reads with MiXCR, one row per CDR3 protein. The sample has approximately 730,000 distinct CDR3 sequences; about 55% are singletons. The sample was blood. The receptors here all came from a man of 80 years or more in good health.

The rearrangement joins TRBV4-2 to TRBJ2-1; perhaps D is TRBD1 or TRBD2 (9 bases each). The CDR3 loop spans 19 amino acids. The germline V gene encodes CDR1 LGHNA and CDR2 YNFKEQ. The V end was cut by 5 bases, the J end by 10 bases, with 33 bases between. CDR3 residues: CASSNRGTGSREGPREQFF. For the CDR3, the DNA is TGTGCCAGCAGCAACCGGGGGACAGGGTCGCGGGAGGGCCCCCGAGAGCAGTTCTTC.

J is TRBJ2-7 and V is TRBV7-9; 8 positions match TRBD2. CDR1 SEHNR and CDR2 FQNEAQ come from the germline V gene (reference sequence). The CDR3 extends over 16 amino acids. V was pared by 4 bases and J by 6 bases, with 14 bases of the junction left unmatched. The CDR3 nucleotides read TGTGCCAGCAGCTCCTCCGGGGGGGTCCTGGGTATCGAGCAGTACTTC. As protein: CASSSSGGVLGIEQYF.

This clonotype was detected only a few times. The chain has TRBV5-1 and TRBJ2-5, with D maybe TRBD2 (6 bases). CDR1 SGHRS and CDR2 YFSETQ come from the germline V gene. CDR3 size: 14 residues. V shed 1 base and J shed 5 bases, with 12 bases lying between them. The CDR3 coding sequence is TGCGCCAGCAGCTTGACGGGAGCGGTCGAGACCCAGTACTTC. Its translation is CASSLTGAVETQYF.

The chain employs TRBV12-3 or TRBV12-4 and TRBJ2-7; TRBD1 matches 9 bases. This CDR3 is built from 14 residues. The junction had 8 bases not matched to a gene; V was cut back by 5 bases and J by 6 bases. The CDR3 sequence is CASSLQGAQFEQYF. The CDR3 DNA sequence: TGTGCCAGCAGTCTACAGGGGGCGCAGTTCGAGCAGTACTTC.

This chain links TRBV7-2 with TRBJ1-1, with TRBD1 identical over 9 bases. From germline, CDR1 is SGHTA and CDR2 FQGNSA. The CDR3 has 14 residues. The V gene end was trimmed by 5 bases and the J gene end by 1 base; junction bases not matched to a gene: 2. The CDR3 loop is CASSTGGWNTEAFF. The CDR3 DNA is TGTGCCAGCAGCACAGGGGGCTGGAACACTGAAGCTTTCTTT.

The gene calls are TRBV7-9 and TRBJ2-1, with 10 bases that match TRBD1. Trimming removed 1 base from V and 7 bases from J; junction bases left unmatched: 7. The CDR3 covers 16 residues. Germline lookup yields CDR1 SEHNR and CDR2 FQNEAQ (reference sequence). The chain's CDR3 is CASSLERTGGRNEQFF. CDR3 bases: TGTGCCAGCAGCTTAGAGAGGACAGGGGGTAGGAATGAGCAGTTCTTC.

CDR3 in amino acids: CATSSGPQHF. For the CDR3, the DNA is TGTGCTACCTCATCAGGGCCCCAGCATTTT. V gene TRBV28 combines with J gene TRBJ1-5, with no clear D. This CDR3 contains 10 residues. From germline, CDR1 is MDHEN and CDR2 SYDVKM.

This clonotype was seen once. The CDR3: CATSDGLTGIWNEQFF. CDR3 sequence (DNA): TGTGCCACCAGTGATGGTTTAACAGGGATTTGGAATGAGCAGTTCTTC. This sequence joins TRBV24-1 and TRBJ2-1, with D possibly matching TRBD1 (6 bases). The CDR3 loop spans 16 amino acids. Trimming stripped 3 bases from V and 7 bases from J, with 18 bases between. Germline CDR1 and CDR2: KGHDR and SFDVKD.

This clonotype has just a few counts. This chain connects TRBV7-8 to TRBJ2-7; TRBD1 matches 11 bases. Germline V lookup: CDR1 SGHVS, CDR2 FQNEAQ. Trimming removed 7 bases from V and 4 bases from J; junction bases left unmatched: 9. The CDR3 contains 15 residues. The CDR3 DNA sequence: TGTGCCAGCATCCTATCGGGACAGGGGGGTTACGAGCAGTACTTC. Translated, it gives CASILSGQGGYEQYF. The full variable domain, rest sourced from reference TRBV7-8 and TRBJ2-7, is GAGVSQSPRYKVAKRGQDVALRCDPISGHVSLFWYQQALGQGPEFLTYFQNEAQLDKSGLPSDRFFAERPEGSVSTLKIQRTQQEDSAVYLCASILSGQGGYEQYFGPGTRLTVT.

Only a few counts were recorded for this clonotype. The chain recombines TRBV20-1 with TRBJ2-7; D possibly uses TRBD1 or TRBD2 (5 bases each). Germline loops: CDR1 DFQATT, CDR2 SNEGSKA (reference sequence). The ends were cut back, 6 bases at V and 1 base at J, with 10 bases in the middle. The length of the CDR3 is 12 residues. The CDR3 DNA reads TGCAGTGCGGGACGGAAATCCTACGAGCAGTACTTC. This codes for CSAGRKSYEQYF.

This clonotype was detected many times. J is TRBJ1-4 and V is TRBV25-1; no firm D call. Germline V lookup: CDR1 MGHDK, CDR2 SYGVNS. This CDR3 is 13 amino acids long. The V end was cut by 2 bases, the J end by 4 bases, with 5 bases between. CDR3 amino acids: CASSEIGNEKLFF. Here the CDR3 DNA reads TGTGCCAGCAGTGAAATCGGTAATGAAAAACTGTTTTTT.

In regard to this clonotype: Relative to the germline gene, one junction end is altered; a read error may explain this. The rearrangement links TRBV5-1 to TRBJ1-5; TRBD1 is a possible D gene (5 bases). CDR1 SGHRS and CDR2 YFSETQ come from the germline V gene. The CDR3 has 14 residues. For the CDR3, the DNA is TGCGCCGGCAGCTTGGGGGGACGCAATCAGCCCCAGCATTTT. Amino acids: CAGSLGGRNQPQHF.

This rearrangement joins TRBV29-1 to TRBJ2-3; 7 bases are shared with TRBD1. V trimming: 6 bases; J trimming: 8 bases; junction bases outside the gene matches: 11. Germline V gene lookup returns CDR1 SQVTM and CDR2 ANQGSEA. This CDR3 has 13 amino acids. As DNA, the CDR3 is TGCAGCGTGGCAGAGACAGGGTCAGGTACGCAGTATTTT. It codes for CSVAETGSGTQYF.

This clonotype was observed a few times. The chain has TRBV14 and TRBJ1-2, with a weak D call TRBD1 (5 bases). V was trimmed by 1 base and J by 5 bases, leaving 14 bases between them. There are 15 residues in the CDR3. Germline CDR1 and CDR2: SGHDN and FVKESK. The CDR3 sequence is CASSQVTSPGYGYTF. In nucleotides, the CDR3 is TGTGCCAGCAGCCAAGTCACCAGCCCAGGGTATGGCTACACCTTC. Based on the CDR3 plus reference TRBV14 and TRBJ1-2, the full variable domain is EAGVTQFPSHSVIEKGQTVTLRCDPISGHDNLYWYRRVMGKEIKFLLHFVKESKQDESGMPNNRFLAERTGGTYSTLKVQPAELEDSGVYFCASSQVTSPGYGYTFGSGTRLTVV.

This clonotype was seen only a few times. J is TRBJ2-1 and V is TRBV30; D is unclear. This CDR3 has 15 amino acids. Germline loops: CDR1 GTSNPN, CDR2 SVGIG (reference sequence). The germline V and J ends were trimmed by 0 bases and 13 bases, with 22 bases remaining between them. The CDR3 nucleotides read TGTGCCTGGAGTGTCATCGCCGGGCCACAAGAGACCCAGTTCTTC. The encoded protein is CAWSVIAGPQETQFF.

This chain joins TRBV30 and TRBJ2-1, with a tentative D call TRBD1 (6 bases). Looked up from germline, CDR1 is GTSNPN and CDR2 is SVGIG (reference sequence). The V and J ends lost 3 bases and 10 bases respectively, with 19 bases between them. This CDR3 has 14 amino acids. CDR3 sequence: CAWRGGGRGHEQFF. CDR3 DNA: TGTGCCTGGAGAGGTGGAGGCAGGGGCCACGAGCAGTTCTTC.

The rearrangement links TRBV29-1 to TRBJ2-7; 8 bases agree with TRBD1. J gave up 5 bases and V 5 bases, and 8 bases lay outside the gene matches. Per the germline V gene, CDR1 is SQVTM and CDR2 is ANQGSEA. The CDR3 runs 13 residues. CDR3 DNA: TGCAGCGTTCCCCAGGGGGCGAGGAACGAGCAGTACTTC. It translates to CSVPQGARNEQYF.

This clonotype occurred a few times. The rearrangement uses TRBV9 and TRBJ1-2, with 8 bases lining up with TRBD1. Trimming took 4 bases from V and 1 from J; bases not matched to a gene: 6. CDR3 length: 15 amino acids. Per the germline V gene, CDR1 is SGDLS and CDR2 is YYNGEE. The CDR3 coding sequence is TGTGCCAGCAGCTATGGGACAGGAATTAACTATGGCTACACCTTC. This encodes CASSYGTGINYGYTF. The complete variable domain, with remaining parts taken from reference TRBV9 and TRBJ1-2, reads DSGVTQTPKHLITATGQRVTLRCSPRSGDLSVYWYQQSLDQGLQFLIQYYNGEERAKGNILERFSAQQFPDLHSELNLSSLELGDSALYFCASSYGTGINYGYTFGSGTRLTVV.